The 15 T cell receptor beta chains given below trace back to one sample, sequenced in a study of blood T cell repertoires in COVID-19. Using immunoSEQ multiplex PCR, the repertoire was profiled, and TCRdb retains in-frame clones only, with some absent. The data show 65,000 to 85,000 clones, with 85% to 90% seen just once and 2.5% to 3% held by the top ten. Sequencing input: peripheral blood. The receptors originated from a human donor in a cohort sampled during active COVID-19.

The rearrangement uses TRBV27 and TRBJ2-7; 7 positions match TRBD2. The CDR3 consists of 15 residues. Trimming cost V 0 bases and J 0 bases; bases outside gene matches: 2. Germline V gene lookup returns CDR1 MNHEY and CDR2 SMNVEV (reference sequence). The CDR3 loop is CASSLSGGLSYEQYF. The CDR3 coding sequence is TGTGCCAGCAGTTTATCGGGAGGGCTCTCCTACGAGCAGTACTTC.

The CDR3 sequence: CASSQDPGGRNEQFF. The CDR3 region has the DNA TGCGCCAGCAGCCAAGATCCGGGAGGCAGGAATGAGCAGTTCTTC. The V and J genes are TRBV4-1 and TRBJ2-1, with 7 positions matching TRBD2. Germline lookup yields CDR1 MGHRA and CDR2 YSYEKL. This CDR3 region has 15 residues. The trim removed 0 bases at V and 7 bases at J, leaving 6 bases unmatched.

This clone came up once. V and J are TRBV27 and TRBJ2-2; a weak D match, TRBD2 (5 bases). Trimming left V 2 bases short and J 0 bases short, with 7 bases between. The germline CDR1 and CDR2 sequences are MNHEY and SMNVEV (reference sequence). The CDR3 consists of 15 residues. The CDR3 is CASSLELANTGELFF. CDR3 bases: TGTGCCAGCAGTTTAGAACTAGCGAACACCGGGGAGCTGTTTTTT.

As DNA, the CDR3 is TGTGCCAGCAGCGTAGGGCATATGAACACCGGGGAGCTGTTTTTT. Translation gives CASSVGHMNTGELFF. The chain links TRBV9 to TRBJ2-2; D is unresolved. Trimming left V 0 bases short and J 1 base short, with 7 bases between. This CDR3 has 15 residues. The germline V gene has CDR1 SGDLS and CDR2 YYNGEE.

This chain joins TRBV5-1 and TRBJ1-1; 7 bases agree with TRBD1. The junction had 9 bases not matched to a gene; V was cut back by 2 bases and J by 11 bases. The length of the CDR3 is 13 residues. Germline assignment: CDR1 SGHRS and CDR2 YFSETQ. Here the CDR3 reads CASSFGADRDAFF. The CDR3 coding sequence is TGCGCCAGCAGCTTCGGAGCCGACAGGGACGCTTTCTTT.

CDR3 amino acids: CASSQYSVRGRTDTQYF. CDR3 in DNA: TGTGCCAGCAGTCAATACTCGGTGCGGGGGCGCACAGATACGCAGTATTTT. The V gene is TRBV6-2 or TRBV6-3, the J gene TRBJ2-3; D is possibly TRBD2 (7 bases). V dropped 5 bases and J dropped 1 base, with 19 bases sitting between them. Germline V gene sequence: CDR1 MNHEY, CDR2 SVGEGT. This CDR3 is 17 amino acids long.

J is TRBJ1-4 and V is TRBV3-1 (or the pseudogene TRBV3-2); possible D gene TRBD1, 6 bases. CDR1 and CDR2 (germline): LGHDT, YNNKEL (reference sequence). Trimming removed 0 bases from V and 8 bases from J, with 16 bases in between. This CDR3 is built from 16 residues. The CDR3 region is CASSQEGHPLGEKLFF. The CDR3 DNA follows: TGTGCCAGCAGCCAAGAGGGACACCCTCTAGGCGAAAAACTGTTTTTT.

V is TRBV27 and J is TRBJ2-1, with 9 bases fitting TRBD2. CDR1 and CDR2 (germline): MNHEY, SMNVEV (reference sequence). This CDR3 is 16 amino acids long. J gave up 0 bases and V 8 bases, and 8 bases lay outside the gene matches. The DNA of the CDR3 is TGTGCCAGCTCTAGCGGGAAAAAGAGCTCCTACAATGAGCAGTTCTTC. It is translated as CASSSGKKSSYNEQFF.

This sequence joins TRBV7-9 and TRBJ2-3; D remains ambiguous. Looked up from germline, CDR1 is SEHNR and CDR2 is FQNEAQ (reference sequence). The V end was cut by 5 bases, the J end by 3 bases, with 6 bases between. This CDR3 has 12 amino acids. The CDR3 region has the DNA TGTGCCAGCAGCGAGGTTACAGATACGCAGTATTTT. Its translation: CASSEVTDTQYF.

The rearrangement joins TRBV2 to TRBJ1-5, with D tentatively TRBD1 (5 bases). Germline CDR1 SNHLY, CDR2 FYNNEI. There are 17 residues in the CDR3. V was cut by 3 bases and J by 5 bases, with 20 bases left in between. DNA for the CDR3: TGTGCCAGCAGTGAGATGGGCGGGGGAGTCAGCCATCAGCCCCAGCATTTT. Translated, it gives CASSEMGGGVSHQPQHF.

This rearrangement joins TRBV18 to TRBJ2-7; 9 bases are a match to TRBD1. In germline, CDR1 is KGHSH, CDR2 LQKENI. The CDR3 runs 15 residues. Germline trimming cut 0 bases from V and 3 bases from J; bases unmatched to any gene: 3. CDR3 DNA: TGTGCCAGCTCACCACCGGGACAGGGAATCTACGAGCAGTACTTC. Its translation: CASSPPGQGIYEQYF.

CDR3 region: CASSSPDGDYGYTF. The CDR3 nucleotides read TGTGCCAGCAGCTCACCAGACGGAGACTATGGCTACACCTTC. The J gene is TRBJ1-2, the V gene TRBV3-1 (or the pseudogene TRBV3-2), with D hard to call. With 5 bases removed from V and 3 bases from J, the gap between germline ends came to 13 bases. This CDR3 spans 14 amino acids. Per the germline V gene, CDR1 is LGHDT and CDR2 is YNNKEL (reference sequence).

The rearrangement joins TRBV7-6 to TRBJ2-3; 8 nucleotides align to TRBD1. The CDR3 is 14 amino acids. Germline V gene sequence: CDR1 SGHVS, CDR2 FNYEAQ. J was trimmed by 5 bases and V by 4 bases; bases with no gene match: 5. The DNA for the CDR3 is TGTGCCAGCAGCTCTCAGGGGGCGTTAGATACGCAGTATTTT. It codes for CASSSQGALDTQYF.

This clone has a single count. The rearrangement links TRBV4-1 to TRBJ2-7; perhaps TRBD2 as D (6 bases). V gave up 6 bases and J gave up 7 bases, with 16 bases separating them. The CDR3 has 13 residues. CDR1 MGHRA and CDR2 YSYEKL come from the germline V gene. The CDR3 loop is CASRQTGVGEQYF. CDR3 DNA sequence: TGCGCCAGCAGGCAAACGGGAGTTGGTGAGCAGTACTTC.

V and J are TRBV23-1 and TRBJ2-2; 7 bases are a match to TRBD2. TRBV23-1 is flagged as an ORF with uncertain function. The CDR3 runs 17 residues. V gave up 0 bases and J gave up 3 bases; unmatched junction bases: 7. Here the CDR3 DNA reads TGCGCCAGCAGTCAATCGGTTGGAGGGAGGGACACCGGGGAGCTGTTTTTT. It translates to CASSQSVGGRDTGELFF.